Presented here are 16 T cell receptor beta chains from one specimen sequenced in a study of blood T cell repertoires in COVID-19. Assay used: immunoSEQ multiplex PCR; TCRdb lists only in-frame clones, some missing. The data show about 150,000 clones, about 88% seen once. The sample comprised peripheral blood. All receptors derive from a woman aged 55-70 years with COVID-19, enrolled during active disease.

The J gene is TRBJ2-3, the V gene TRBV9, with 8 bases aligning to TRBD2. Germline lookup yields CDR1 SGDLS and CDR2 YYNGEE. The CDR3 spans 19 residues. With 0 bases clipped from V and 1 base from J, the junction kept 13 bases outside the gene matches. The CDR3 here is CASSVGDGRARWGTDTQYF. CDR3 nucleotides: TGTGCCAGCAGCGTAGGGGACGGGAGGGCCCGTTGGGGCACAGATACGCAGTATTTT. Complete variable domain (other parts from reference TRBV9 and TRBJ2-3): DSGVTQTPKHLITATGQRVTLRCSPRSGDLSVYWYQQSLDQGLQFLIQYYNGEERAKGNILERFSAQQFPDLHSELNLSSLELGDSALYFCASSVGDGRARWGTDTQYFGPGTRLTVL.

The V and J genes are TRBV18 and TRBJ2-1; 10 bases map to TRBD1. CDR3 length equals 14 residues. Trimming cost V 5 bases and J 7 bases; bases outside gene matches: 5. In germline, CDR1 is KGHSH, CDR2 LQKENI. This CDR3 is CASSVGTGVNEQFF. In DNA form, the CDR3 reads TGTGCCAGCTCAGTCGGGACAGGGGTAAATGAGCAGTTCTTC. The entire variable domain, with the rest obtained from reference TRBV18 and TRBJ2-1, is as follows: NAGVMQNPRHLVRRRGQEARLRCSPMKGHSHVYWYRQLPEEGLKFMVYLQKENIIDESGMPKERFSAEFPKEGPSILRIQQVVRGDSAAYFCASSVGTGVNEQFFGPGTRLTVL.

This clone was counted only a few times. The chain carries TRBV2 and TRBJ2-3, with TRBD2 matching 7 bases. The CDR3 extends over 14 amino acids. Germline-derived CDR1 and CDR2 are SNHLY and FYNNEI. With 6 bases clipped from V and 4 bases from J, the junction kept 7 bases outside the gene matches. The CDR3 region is CASSKREGADTQYF. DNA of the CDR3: TGTGCCAGCAGCAAGCGGGAAGGAGCAGATACGCAGTATTTT.

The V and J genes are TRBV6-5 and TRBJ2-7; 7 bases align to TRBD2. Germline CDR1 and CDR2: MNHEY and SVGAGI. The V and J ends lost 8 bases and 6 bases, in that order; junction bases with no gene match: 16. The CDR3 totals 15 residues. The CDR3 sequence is CASGEAGANSGEQYF. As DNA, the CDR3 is TGTGCCAGCGGGGAGGCGGGAGCGAACTCCGGCGAGCAGTACTTC.

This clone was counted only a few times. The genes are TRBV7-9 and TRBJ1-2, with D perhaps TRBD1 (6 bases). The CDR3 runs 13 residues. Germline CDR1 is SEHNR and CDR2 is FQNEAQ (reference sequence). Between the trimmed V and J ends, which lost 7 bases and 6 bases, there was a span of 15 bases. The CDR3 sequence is CASTLGGGDGYTF. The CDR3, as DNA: TGTGCCAGCACCCTAGGGGGGGGCGATGGCTACACCTTC.

CDR3 amino acids: CASSTPGSSYNEQFF. The CDR3 DNA reads TGTGCCAGTAGTACGCCTGGGAGCTCCTACAATGAGCAGTTCTTC. The rearrangement joins TRBV19 to TRBJ2-1, with D possibly TRBD2 on 5 matching bases. This CDR3 has 15 amino acids. Trimming took 4 bases from V and 0 from J, leaving 10 bases between them. The germline gives CDR1 LNHDA, CDR2 SQIVND (reference sequence).

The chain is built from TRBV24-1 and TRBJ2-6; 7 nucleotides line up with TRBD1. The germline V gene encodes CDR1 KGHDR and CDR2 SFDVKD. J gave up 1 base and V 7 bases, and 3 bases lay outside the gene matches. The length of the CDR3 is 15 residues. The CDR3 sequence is CATRAGGSGANVLTF. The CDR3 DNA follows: TGTGCCACCAGAGCAGGGGGATCTGGGGCCAACGTCCTGACTTTC.

The CDR3 loop reads CASSDWGRHQPQHF. CDR3 DNA: TGTGCCAGCAGTGATTGGGGGCGGCATCAGCCCCAGCATTTT. The genes are TRBV6-1 and TRBJ1-5; tentatively, D is TRBD1 (6 bases). CDR3 length: 14 amino acids. The germline V gene has CDR1 MNHNS and CDR2 SASEGT. Trimming pared 3 bases from V and 5 bases from J, leaving 11 bases between.

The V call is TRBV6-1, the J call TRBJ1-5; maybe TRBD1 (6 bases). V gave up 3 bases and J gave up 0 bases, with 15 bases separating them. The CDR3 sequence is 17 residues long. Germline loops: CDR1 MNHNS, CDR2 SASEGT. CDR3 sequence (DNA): TGTGCCAGCAGTGATCTCGGACAGCTGTATAGCAATCAGCCCCAGCATTTT. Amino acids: CASSDLGQLYSNQPQHF.

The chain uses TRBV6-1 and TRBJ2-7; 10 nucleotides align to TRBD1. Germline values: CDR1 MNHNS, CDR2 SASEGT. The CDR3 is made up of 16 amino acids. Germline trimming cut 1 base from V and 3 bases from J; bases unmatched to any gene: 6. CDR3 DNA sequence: TGTGCCAGCAGTGAAGGCGGGACAGGGGCGATCTACGAGCAGTACGTC. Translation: CASSEGGTGAIYEQYV.

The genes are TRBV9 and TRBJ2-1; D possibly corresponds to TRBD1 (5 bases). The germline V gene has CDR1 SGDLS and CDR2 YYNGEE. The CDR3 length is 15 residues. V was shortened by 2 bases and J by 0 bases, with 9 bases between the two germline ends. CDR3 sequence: CASSVYRNSYNEQFF. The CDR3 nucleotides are TGTGCCAGCAGCGTCTACAGGAACTCCTACAATGAGCAGTTCTTC.

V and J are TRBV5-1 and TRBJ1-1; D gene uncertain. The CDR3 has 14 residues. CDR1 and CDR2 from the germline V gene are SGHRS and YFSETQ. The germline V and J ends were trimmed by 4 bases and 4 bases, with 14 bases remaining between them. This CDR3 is CASSPQGSSTEAFF. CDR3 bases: TGCGCCAGCAGCCCACAAGGGAGTAGCACTGAAGCTTTCTTT.

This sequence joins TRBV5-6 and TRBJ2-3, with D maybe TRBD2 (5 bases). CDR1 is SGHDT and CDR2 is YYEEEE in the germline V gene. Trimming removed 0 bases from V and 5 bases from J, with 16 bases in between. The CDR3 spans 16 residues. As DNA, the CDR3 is TGTGCCAGCAGCTTGGGGGTAGGACGTGCGGGAGATACGCAGTATTTT. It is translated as CASSLGVGRAGDTQYF.

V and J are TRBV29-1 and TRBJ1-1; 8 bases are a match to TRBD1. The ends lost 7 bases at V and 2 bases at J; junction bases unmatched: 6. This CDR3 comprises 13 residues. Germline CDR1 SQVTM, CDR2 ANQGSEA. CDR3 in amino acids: CSDQGAGNTEAFF. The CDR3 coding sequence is TGCAGCGACCAGGGGGCCGGCAACACTGAAGCTTTCTTT. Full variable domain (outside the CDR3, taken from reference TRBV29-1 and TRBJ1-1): SAVISQKPSRDICQRGTSLTIQCQVDSQVTMMFWYRQQPGQSLTLIATANQGSEATYESGFVIDKFPISRPNLTFSTLTVSNMSPEDSSIYLCSDQGAGNTEAFFGQGTRLTVV.

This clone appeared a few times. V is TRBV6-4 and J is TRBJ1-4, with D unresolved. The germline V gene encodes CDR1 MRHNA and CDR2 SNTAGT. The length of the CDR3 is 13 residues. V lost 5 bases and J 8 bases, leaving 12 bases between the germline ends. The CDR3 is CASSHREGEKLFF. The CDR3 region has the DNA TGTGCCAGCAGTCACAGAGAAGGAGAAAAACTGTTTTTT.

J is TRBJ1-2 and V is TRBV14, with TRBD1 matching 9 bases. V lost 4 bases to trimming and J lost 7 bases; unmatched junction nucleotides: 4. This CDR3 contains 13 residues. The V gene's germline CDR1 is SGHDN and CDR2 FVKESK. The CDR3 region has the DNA TGTGCCAGCAGCCCGGACAGGGGCCGTGGCTACACCTTC. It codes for CASSPDRGRGYTF.